The 3 T cell receptor beta chains reported below all come from one sample, sequenced in a study of blood T cell repertoires in COVID-19. Sequenced by immunoSEQ multiplex PCR; TCRdb stores in-frame clones only, minus some. The table has 95,000 to 120,000 clones, around 86% seen once. The sequencing input was peripheral blood. The source of these receptors is a woman between 70 and 85 years old with acute or convalescent COVID-19.

The chain couples TRBV19 to TRBJ1-2; maybe TRBD1 (5 bases). This CDR3 comprises 14 residues. V lost 3 bases to trimming and J lost 8 bases, with 16 bases between them. The germline gives CDR1 LNHDA, CDR2 SQIVND (reference sequence). The CDR3 DNA reads TGTGCCAGTAGTATGGCCAGGGAGGCTGTCGGCTACACCTTC. Translation: CASSMAREAVGYTF.

This clone is a singleton in its sample. The rearrangement uses TRBV25-1 and TRBJ2-7, with D unclear. The V gene lost 3 bases and the J gene lost 7 bases, with 10 bases spanning the gap. Germline assignment: CDR1 MGHDK and CDR2 SYGVNS. The CDR3 covers 12 residues. CDR3 bases: TGTGCCAGCAGTGACGCTGAGCGAGAGCAGTACGTC. It encodes CASSDAEREQYV.

The chain is built from TRBV7-3 and TRBJ1-1; D is uncertain. The ends were cut back, 1 base at V and 2 bases at J, with 8 bases in the middle. The CDR3 has 14 amino acids. CDR1 SGHTA and CDR2 FQGTGA come from the germline V gene. CDR3 amino acids: CASSLIGPNTEAFF. CDR3 DNA sequence: TGTGCCAGCAGCTTAATTGGCCCAAACACTGAAGCTTTCTTT.